This T cell receptor beta chain was identified during a study of cytomegalovirus exposure and HLA in healthy donors. As for the study in general: An earlier analysis found fewer than 140 million unique TCR beta sequences from about 190 million T cells. Findings and limits, study-wide: In a later analysis, at a false discovery rate of 0.05, fewer than 20,000 TCR beta sequences matched HLA alleles.

The PCR had 60 Vbeta and 13 Jbeta primers. The method was immunoSEQ multiplex PCR; TCRdb's version includes in-frame clones alone and lacks a portion of them. The sample includes about 210,000 clones, around 88% of them seen just once. Germline-derived CDR1 and CDR2 are WSHSY and SAAADI. The CDR3 length is 15 residues. V trimming: 6 bases; J trimming: 1 base; junction bases outside the gene matches: 4. As concerns this clone: The antigen is unknown.

The sample comprised PBMCs. The clonotype comes from a woman aged 30 to 39 in good health and CMV-seronegative. The V gene is TRBV10-2, the J gene TRBJ2-2; 8 nucleotides align to TRBD1. In nucleotides, the CDR3 is TGCGCCAGCAGCCCCGGGACAGGGAACACCGGGGAGCTGTTTTTT. Its protein is CASSPGTGNTGELFF.